These 30 T cell receptor beta chains were all obtained from the same sample, sequenced in a study of T-cell memory formation after mild COVID-19. TCRdb reanalysed the 5' RACE reads using MiXCR and keeps one entry per CDR3 protein. The sample includes over 120,000 distinct CDR3 sequences, less than 25% of them seen just once. The material sequenced was PBMCs or a T cell subset sorted from them (not recorded which). These TCRs come from an adult woman who had mild COVID-19 (a few samples of this study predate the infection). Cell type and time point are not known.

J is TRBJ2-1 and V is TRBV7-9; 7 nucleotides align to TRBD2. The CDR3 extends over 16 amino acids. Germline V gene data show CDR1 as SEHNR and CDR2 as FQNEAQ (reference sequence). J was trimmed by 2 bases and V by 0 bases; bases with no gene match: 4. The CDR3 region has the DNA TGTGCCAGCAGCTTAGCCGGGGCGGGGGCCTACAATGAGCAGTTCTTC. Translated: CASSLAGAGAYNEQFF.

This clonotype occurred a few times. At one end, the junction sequence differs from germline, possibly due to a read error. J is TRBJ1-4 and V is TRBV6-6; 7 bases line up with TRBD1. Germline CDR1 reads MNHNY; CDR2 reads SVGAGI (reference sequence). There are 18 residues in the CDR3. The CDR3 here is CASSHSLQGTATNEKLFF. In nucleotides, the CDR3 is TGTGCCAGCAGTCACTCCCTACAGGGGACAGCAACTAATGAAAAACTGTTTTTT.

This clonotype came up a few times. This chain links TRBV24-1 with TRBJ1-5; the D is unclear. V was clipped by 4 bases and J by 6 bases, with 18 bases between them. Germline CDR1 is KGHDR and CDR2 is SFDVKD. This CDR3 spans 16 amino acids. CDR3 DNA sequence: TGTGCCACCAGTGACTGTACGGGGTGGTCGTGTCAGCCCCAGCATTTT. It is translated as CATSDCTGWSCQPQHF.

This clonotype was seen more than once but under ten times. The rearrangement uses TRBV7-9 and TRBJ2-2; 8 nucleotides align to TRBD2. Germline V gives CDR1 SEHNR, CDR2 FQNEAQ (reference sequence). This CDR3 is 20 amino acids long. V lost 2 bases, J lost 1 base, and 15 bases stayed unmatched. The CDR3 DNA follows: TGTGCCAGCAGCTTACCCCCCGGGGTGAGCGGGAGTTGGAACACCGGGGAGCTGTTTTTT. Amino acids: CASSLPPGVSGSWNTGELFF.

The CDR3 sequence: CASRVFTNNNEQFF. The CDR3 DNA reads TGTGCCAGTAGGGTCTTTACCAACAACAATGAGCAGTTCTTC. The genes are TRBV19 and TRBJ2-1, with D hard to call. From germline, CDR1 is LNHDA and CDR2 SQIVND (reference sequence). Trimming removed 6 bases from V and 5 bases from J, with 14 bases in between. CDR3 length: 14 amino acids. Using reference TRBV19 and TRBJ2-1 for the parts outside the CDR3, the full variable domain is DGGITQSPKYLFRKEGQNVTLSCEQNLNHDAMYWYRQDPGQGLRLIYYSQIVNDFQKGDIAEGYSVSREKKESFPLTVTSAQKNPTAFYLCASRVFTNNNEQFFGPGTRLTVL.

This clonotype has only a few counts. This chain joins TRBV3-1 and TRBJ1-1; weak D call: TRBD1 (5 bases). Per germline, CDR1 LGHDT and CDR2 YNNKEL (reference sequence). The CDR3 runs 13 residues. V lost 5 bases and J 6 bases, leaving 13 bases between the germline ends. Here the CDR3 DNA reads TGTGCCAGCAGCAGGGATGGGGGGTCTGAAGCTTTCTTT. It encodes CASSRDGGSEAFF.

This clonotype was detected once. The rearrangement uses TRBV6-6 and TRBJ1-3; 9 bases agree with TRBD1. Germline-derived CDR1 and CDR2 are MNHNY and SVGAGI (reference sequence). This CDR3 is 12 amino acids long. V shed 8 bases, J shed 8 bases, and the junction held 4 bases outside the gene matches. CDR3: CASGTGRDTIYF. The CDR3 DNA sequence: TGTGCCAGCGGGACAGGGAGGGACACCATATATTTT.

This clonotype was picked up a small number of times. The V gene is TRBV12-3 or TRBV12-4, the J gene TRBJ2-1; perhaps TRBD1 as D (5 bases). The CDR3 runs to 15 residues. The ends were cut back, 2 bases at V and 5 bases at J, with 13 bases in the middle. In nucleotides, the CDR3 is TGTGCCAGCAGTTTATGGGGCAGGGTGCACAATGAGCAGTTCTTC. It is translated as CASSLWGRVHNEQFF.

This clonotype turned up a few times. V gene TRBV3-1 combines with J gene TRBJ2-1; 8 nucleotides line up with TRBD2. The CDR3 spans 17 residues. J was trimmed by 5 bases and V by 0 bases; bases with no gene match: 9. The V gene's germline CDR1 is LGHDT and CDR2 YNNKEL (reference sequence). The CDR3 protein is CASSQDVMRGVDNEQFF. CDR3 DNA sequence: TGTGCCAGCAGCCAAGATGTCATGCGGGGGGTCGACAATGAGCAGTTCTTC.

This clonotype has more than one count but fewer than ten. This chain connects TRBV11-2 to TRBJ2-2; D gene ambiguous. Trimming left V 2 bases short and J 2 bases short, with 15 bases between. The CDR3 is 17 residues long. Germline V lookup: CDR1 SGHAT, CDR2 FQNNGV. CDR3 loop: CASSLFVPRVNTGELFF. The CDR3 region has the DNA TGTGCCAGCAGCTTATTTGTTCCTAGGGTAAACACCGGGGAGCTGTTTTTT.

V usage is TRBV12-3 or TRBV12-4 and J usage is TRBJ2-5; TRBD2 matches 12 bases. The CDR3 is made up of 15 amino acids. The V gene end was trimmed by 9 bases and the J gene end by 5 bases; junction bases not matched to a gene: 10. The CDR3 here is CASQPSGGAIETQYF. The CDR3 DNA reads as TGTGCCAGTCAACCTAGCGGGGGGGCCATTGAGACCCAGTACTTC.

V and J are TRBV5-6 and TRBJ2-2, with 9 bases matching TRBD1. The germline gives CDR1 SGHDT, CDR2 YYEEEE. The ends lost 3 bases at V and 4 bases at J; junction bases unmatched: 4. The CDR3 totals 15 residues. In DNA, the CDR3 is TGTGCCAGCAGCTCCGGGACAGGGCTCACCGGGGAGCTGTTTTTT. It yields the protein CASSSGTGLTGELFF.

V gene TRBV4-1 combines with J gene TRBJ2-7; possibly TRBD1 or TRBD2 for D (6 bases each). V lost 1 base and J 3 bases, leaving 19 bases between the germline ends. CDR3 length equals 17 residues. CDR1 is MGHRA, CDR2 YSYEKL, per germline. The CDR3 nucleotides are TGCGCCAGCAGCCAAGCTCCCGTAGGGGGGCTGATCTACGAGCAGTACTTC. Amino acids: CASSQAPVGGLIYEQYF.

The chain uses TRBV4-1 and TRBJ2-2; D is perhaps TRBD1 (6 bases). CDR1 and CDR2 (germline): MGHRA, YSYEKL. Trimming stripped 4 bases from V and 2 bases from J, with 11 bases between. This CDR3 comprises 15 residues. CDR3 sequence: CASSPGQPNTGELFF. CDR3 nucleotides: TGCGCCAGCAGCCCAGGACAGCCTAACACCGGGGAGCTGTTTTTT.

The chain joins TRBV9 to TRBJ2-7, with 7 bases matching TRBD1. The V and J ends lost 0 bases and 5 bases, in that order; junction bases with no gene match: 5. The CDR3 totals 14 residues. Looked up from germline, CDR1 is SGDLS and CDR2 is YYNGEE. CDR3 DNA sequence: TGTGCCAGCAGCGTAGCCCTAACAGGGGACGAGCAGTACTTC. Residues: CASSVALTGDEQYF.

The rearrangement uses TRBV5-1 and TRBJ2-7; 11 bases are a match to TRBD1. Germline CDR1 is SGHRS and CDR2 is YFSETQ. V lost 4 bases to trimming and J lost 3 bases; unmatched junction nucleotides: 6. The CDR3 contains 15 residues. The CDR3 sequence is CASSPTGQGGYEQYF. The CDR3 nucleotides read TGCGCCAGCAGCCCCACGGGACAGGGGGGCTACGAGCAGTACTTC.

The chain links TRBV7-9 to TRBJ1-1; tentative D call: TRBD1 (6 bases). V was trimmed by 8 bases and J by 14 bases, leaving 15 bases between them. Germline CDR1 SEHNR, CDR2 FQNEAQ (reference sequence). The CDR3 covers 10 residues. CDR3 sequence reads: CASGGAGAFF. The CDR3 DNA reads TGTGCCAGCGGGGGGGCAGGGGCATTCTTT.

This clonotype turned up a few times. The chain employs TRBV20-1 and TRBJ1-3; unclear D gene. Germline CDR1 and CDR2: DFQATT and SNEGSKA (reference sequence). This CDR3 has 14 residues. With 0 bases removed from V and 4 bases from J, the gap between germline ends came to 10 bases. CDR3 coding DNA: TGCAGTGCTAGAGATCCCGAGGACGGAAACACCATATATTTT. It yields the protein CSARDPEDGNTIYF.

This chain connects TRBV4-1 to TRBJ1-1, with 12 bases aligning to TRBD1. There are 15 residues in the CDR3. Germline V gene data show CDR1 as MGHRA and CDR2 as YSYEKL. J was trimmed by 7 bases and V by 3 bases; bases with no gene match: 6. The CDR3 protein is CASSHGTGGRNEAFF. The CDR3 coding sequence is TGCGCCAGCAGCCATGGGACAGGGGGCCGGAATGAAGCTTTCTTT.

J is TRBJ1-1 and V is TRBV7-9; no clear D gene. V gave up 5 bases and J gave up 2 bases, with 12 bases separating them. The CDR3 consists of 14 residues. CDR1 is SEHNR, CDR2 FQNEAQ, per germline (reference sequence). The CDR3 DNA reads as TGTGCCAGCAGCGTAACGCTGAGAAACACTGAAGCTTTCTTT. Protein: CASSVTLRNTEAFF. Complete variable domain (other parts from reference TRBV7-9 and TRBJ1-1): DTGVSQNPRHKITKRGQNVTFRCDPISEHNRLYWYRQTLGQGPEFLTYFQNEAQLEKSRLLSDRFSAERPKGSFSTLEIQRTEQGDSAMYLCASSVTLRNTEAFFGQGTRLTVV.

The chain uses TRBV2 and TRBJ2-7, with a tentative D call TRBD1 (7 bases). Trimming pared 6 bases from V and 5 bases from J, leaving 17 bases between. The CDR3 runs 14 residues. CDR1 is SNHLY and CDR2 is FYNNEI in the germline V gene. CDR3 nucleotide sequence: TGTGCCAGCAGCGACAGGCAGGGGGGCAACGAGCAGTACTTC. Amino acid sequence: CASSDRQGGNEQYF.

This clonotype was found once. V gene TRBV7-9 combines with J gene TRBJ2-3; D not certain. In germline, CDR1 is SEHNR, CDR2 FQNEAQ (reference sequence). The CDR3 length is 14 residues. Trimming shortened V by 2 bases and J by 1 base, and 7 bases separated the two germline ends. For the CDR3, the DNA is TGTGCCAGCAGCTTAATGGATGGCACAGATACGCAGTATTTT. Its protein product is CASSLMDGTDTQYF.

This clonotype was detected only a few times. The chain employs TRBV30 and TRBJ2-1; D possibly corresponds to TRBD1 (5 bases). Trimming removed 3 bases at V and 8 bases at J, with 14 bases between. From germline, CDR1 is GTSNPN and CDR2 SVGIG (reference sequence). The CDR3 covers 13 residues. CDR3 loop: CAWRTDLHHEQFF. The CDR3, as DNA: TGTGCCTGGAGGACAGACTTGCACCATGAGCAGTTCTTC.

This clonotype was recorded a few times. The chain couples TRBV29-1 to TRBJ2-1; D remains unclear. Germline values: CDR1 SQVTM, CDR2 ANQGSEA. V lost 0 bases and J 0 bases, leaving 6 bases between the germline ends. This CDR3 has 14 residues. This chain's CDR3 is CSVEEPSSYNEQFF. For the CDR3, the DNA is TGCAGCGTTGAAGAGCCGAGCTCCTACAATGAGCAGTTCTTC.

The rearrangement links TRBV11-1 to TRBJ2-7, with D perhaps matching TRBD1 or TRBD2 (5 bases each). The CDR3 covers 14 residues. CDR1 SGHAT and CDR2 FQDESV come from the germline V gene (reference sequence). V dropped 5 bases and J dropped 5 bases, with 16 bases sitting between them. For the CDR3, the DNA is TGTGCCAGCAGCCCCGGGACCTATCCGGACGAGCAGTACTTC. This codes for CASSPGTYPDEQYF.

Only one count was recorded for this clonotype. This CDR3 reads CASLGTLNTEAFF. For the CDR3, the DNA is TGTGCCAGCCTGGGGACATTGAACACTGAAGCTTTCTTT. The chain couples TRBV27 to TRBJ1-1, with D possibly matching TRBD1 (6 bases). The CDR3 covers 13 residues. Germline V CDR1 and CDR2: MNHEY, SMNVEV (reference sequence). V lost 8 bases, J lost 0 bases, and 10 bases lay in between.

The chain carries TRBV7-9 and TRBJ2-7; no firm D call. This CDR3 has 12 residues. From germline, CDR1 is SEHNR and CDR2 FQNEAQ (reference sequence). V lost 4 bases to trimming and J lost 6 bases, with 10 bases between them. The CDR3 is CASSSQPPEQYF. The CDR3 region has the DNA TGTGCCAGCAGCTCACAACCCCCCGAGCAGTACTTC.

This chain uses TRBV7-9 with TRBJ2-7; TRBD1 matches 11 bases. This CDR3 has 15 amino acids. Per germline, CDR1 SEHNR and CDR2 FQNEAQ (reference sequence). The junction had 4 bases not matched to a gene; V was cut back by 1 base and J by 5 bases. CDR3 amino acids: CASSLGWGQGDEQYF. CDR3 DNA sequence: TGTGCCAGCAGCTTAGGCTGGGGACAGGGGGACGAGCAGTACTTC.

This chain joins TRBV12-3 or TRBV12-4 and TRBJ2-3; a weak D match, TRBD2 (6 bases). V lost 5 bases and J lost 2, with 17 bases in between. The CDR3 has 16 amino acids. The chain's CDR3 is CASSPTGTEHTDTQYF. The CDR3 DNA sequence: TGTGCCAGCAGTCCGACCGGGACTGAGCACACAGATACGCAGTATTTT.

The rearrangement uses TRBV7-2 and TRBJ2-1, with 15 bases matching TRBD2. The junction had 6 bases not matched to a gene; V was cut back by 5 bases and J by 4 bases. The germline V gene encodes CDR1 SGHTA and CDR2 FQGNSA. CDR3 length: 17 residues. The CDR3 region is CASSRTSGRAGYNEQFF. In DNA form, the CDR3 reads TGTGCCAGCAGCCGGACTAGCGGGAGGGCTGGGTACAATGAGCAGTTCTTC.